This TCR beta chain was sequenced for a study of cytomegalovirus exposure and HLA in healthy donors. Study-wide results and caveats: Some V segments, including TRBV6-2 and TRBV6-3, were excluded as indistinguishable. Serostatus for CMV was the only available immune exposure information.

Amplification used 60 Vbeta primers and 13 Jbeta primers. Method: immunoSEQ multiplex PCR; TCRdb's copy keeps in-frame clones and lacks some. The sample is made up of about 47,000 clones, and the top ten hold around 16% of it. To note about this clone: No antigen is known for it.

V lost 1 base, J lost 0 bases, and 7 bases lay in between. The CDR3 covers 14 residues. Germline lookup yields CDR1 SGHRS and CDR2 YFSETQ. The genes are TRBV5-1 and TRBJ2-5, with D possibly being TRBD1 (5 bases). Sequencing used PBMCs. The receptor was derived from a male donor in good health and CMV-seronegative. CDR3 region: CASSLSRDQETQYF. The CDR3 bases are TGCGCCAGCAGCTTGTCCAGGGACCAAGAGACCCAGTACTTC.